Presented here are 8 T cell receptor beta chains from one specimen sequenced in a study of T cell changes during pregnancy in multiple sclerosis. The table came from immunoSEQ multiplex PCR; TCRdb's copy has only in-frame clones and leaves some out. This sample has fewer than 150,000 clones, with 95% to 98% found just once. Material: peripheral blood, obtained after pregnancy. These receptors were taken from a female donor with multiple sclerosis, enrolled in a pregnancy study.

The chain joins TRBV6-5 to TRBJ2-7; TRBD1 is a possible D gene (5 bases). Deletions cut 8 bases from V and 0 bases from J, with 11 bases between. This CDR3 has 13 amino acids. Germline V gene lookup returns CDR1 MNHEY and CDR2 SVGAGI. CDR3 nucleotides: TGTGCCAGCGGAGAACAGGACTCCTACGAGCAGTACTTC. It codes for CASGEQDSYEQYF.

This clone was seen a single time. V is TRBV18 and J is TRBJ2-1; 7 nucleotides match TRBD2. V shed 8 bases and J 7 bases; nucleotides not matched to a gene: 14. The V gene's germline CDR1 is KGHSH and CDR2 LQKENI. This CDR3 spans 15 amino acids. The CDR3 here is CASDHPSGFINEQFF. The CDR3 nucleotides are TGTGCCAGCGACCATCCTAGCGGCTTCATAAATGAGCAGTTCTTC.

A remark on this clone: The conserved phenylalanine or tryptophan is not found at the CDR3 terminus, so this likely reflects a read error. The DNA is omitted, as the CDR3 cannot be located on it reliably, and the CDR3 follows TCRdb's listing. The gene calls are TRBV30 and TRBJ1-1; the table calls TRBD1, which could not be checked here. Germline CDR1 and CDR2: GTSNPN and SVGIG (reference sequence). The CDR3 region is 12 residues in length, termini included. The CDR3 sequence: CAWSVRIRDMYV.

The chain links TRBV7-8 to TRBJ2-1; 9 positions match TRBD1. This CDR3 has 18 amino acids. Germline CDR1 is SGHVS and CDR2 is FQNEAQ. With 2 bases clipped from V and 3 bases from J, the junction kept 11 bases outside the gene matches. CDR3 DNA sequence: TGTGCCAGCAGCTTAAAGTCTGGGGACAGGGTCATCTACAATGAGCAGTTCTTC. Translation gives CASSLKSGDRVIYNEQFF.

This rearrangement joins TRBV10-3 to TRBJ1-2; no firm D call. Germline V gives CDR1 ENHRY, CDR2 SYGVKD. With 2 bases removed from V and 4 bases from J, the gap between germline ends came to 17 bases. The CDR3 has 16 residues. CDR3 nucleotide sequence: TGTGCCATCAGTGAGGAACCGGGATTGACACCCTATGGCTACACCTTC. Translated: CAISEEPGLTPYGYTF.

In DNA form, the CDR3 reads TGTGCCAGCAGTTTAGCAGGGGGTTGGACTGAAGCTTTCTTT. This encodes CASSLAGGWTEAFF. The chain carries TRBV28 and TRBJ1-1; 7 bases are a match to TRBD1. With 2 bases clipped from V and 5 bases from J, the junction kept 5 bases outside the gene matches. CDR1 and CDR2 (germline): MDHEN, SYDVKM. The CDR3 runs to 14 residues.

The chain couples TRBV6-1 to TRBJ1-5; D not resolved. The CDR3 covers 15 residues. V was trimmed by 6 bases and J by 0 bases, leaving 12 bases between them. Germline assignment: CDR1 MNHNS and CDR2 SASEGT. The CDR3 region is CASREVVFSNQPQHF. CDR3 in DNA: TGTGCCAGCAGGGAGGTGGTCTTTAGCAATCAGCCCCAGCATTTT.

The chain uses TRBV30 and TRBJ1-2, with 8 positions matching TRBD1. V lost 7 bases and J lost 11; bases outside the gene matches: 6. This CDR3 is built from 10 residues. CDR1 is GTSNPN and CDR2 is SVGIG in the germline V gene (reference sequence). In nucleotides, the CDR3 is TGTGCCTTCCACAGGGGGTTGTACACCTTC. Translated: CAFHRGLYTF.